This entry describes one TCR beta chain. Its target is not known. Using its own MiXCR run on the reads, TCRdb lists one record per CDR3 protein. The sample shows about 310,000 distinct CDR3 sequences, approximately 25% of them seen only once. The data are from a study of T cell repertoires in cytomegalovirus infection. Study conclusions and caveats: Frequencies of public TCR beta families were cumulated, and this identified carriers of CMV plus the relevant HLA.

V dropped 6 bases and J dropped 12 bases, with 19 bases sitting between them. Germline V lookup: CDR1 SGHAT, CDR2 FQDESV (reference sequence). The CDR3 covers 13 residues. Sequencing used cultured PBMCs, obtained from culture after CMV antigen stimulation. The chain couples TRBV11-1 to TRBJ2-3; D is undetermined. This clonotype was sampled from a human donor in good health (CMV status not recorded). Some clones in this sample may be carry-over from other donors' samples. DNA for the CDR3: TGTGCCAGCAGTCAACGGAAGCAAGGGCCACAGTATTTT. Translated: CASSQRKQGPQYF.